These 9 T cell receptor beta chains came from one sample sequenced in a study of T-cell reconstitution after alpha-beta-depleted transplantation in children. Unique molecular identifiers were incorporated when the TCRbeta library was constructed. Each CDR3 protein gets one entry after TCRdb re-called the PCR reads with MiXCR. The sample lists 190,000 or so distinct CDR3 sequences, about 6.8% occurring once. The material sequenced was PBMCs from the stem cell graft donor, taken from the stem cell graft. These receptors all come from a human donor who donated a stem cell graft to a child with Wiskott-Aldrich syndrome.

This clonotype was picked up many times. The V and J genes are TRBV15 and TRBJ1-2; D unresolved. The CDR3 is made up of 14 amino acids. From germline, CDR1 is LNHNV and CDR2 YYDKDF (reference sequence). Trimming took 1 base from V and 3 from J, leaving 9 bases between them. This chain's CDR3 is CATSRAQGHYGYTF. CDR3 nucleotide sequence: TGTGCCACCAGCAGAGCACAAGGCCACTATGGCTACACCTTC.

This clonotype has ten or more counts. The chain carries TRBV6-2 or TRBV6-3 and TRBJ1-1; tentative D call: TRBD1 (5 bases). The germline V and J ends were trimmed by 5 bases and 8 bases, with 18 bases remaining between them. From germline, CDR1 is MNHEY and CDR2 SVGEGT. CDR3 length: 14 amino acids. CDR3 region: CASSTLDSGPEAFF. The CDR3 DNA reads TGTGCCAGCAGTACTTTAGACAGTGGGCCCGAAGCTTTCTTT.

Many counts were recorded for this clonotype. The rearrangement joins TRBV12-3 or TRBV12-4 to TRBJ1-6; perhaps TRBD1 as D (6 bases). The CDR3 sequence is 14 residues long. Trimming removed 6 bases at V and 8 bases at J, with 14 bases between. The CDR3 DNA reads as TGTGCCAGCAGCATAGGGGGGCTGGATTCACCCCTCCACTTT. Translated, it gives CASSIGGLDSPLHF.

This clonotype was seen ten or more times. This sequence joins TRBV10-3 and TRBJ1-1, with TRBD1 matching 11 bases. The trim removed 10 bases at V and 5 bases at J, leaving 6 bases unmatched. The V gene's germline CDR1 is ENHRY and CDR2 SYGVKD. The CDR3 contains 13 residues. The CDR3 sequence: CATKGQGATEAFF. The DNA of the CDR3 is TGTGCCACCAAAGGACAGGGGGCGACTGAAGCTTTCTTT.

At least ten counts were recorded for this clonotype. The chain's CDR3 is CASSQGGQGNEQFF. Written as DNA, the CDR3 is TGCGCCAGCAGCCAGGGAGGACAGGGGAATGAGCAGTTCTTC. The chain links TRBV5-1 to TRBJ2-1; TRBD1 matches 9 bases. The CDR3 sequence is 14 residues long. With 4 bases clipped from V and 7 bases from J, the junction kept 6 bases outside the gene matches. Germline V gives CDR1 SGHRS, CDR2 YFSETQ.

This clonotype has a handful of counts. The rearrangement links TRBV18 to TRBJ2-1; D uncertain. CDR1 KGHSH and CDR2 LQKENI come from the germline V gene. Trimming stripped 5 bases from V and 8 bases from J, with 10 bases between. This CDR3 is built from 12 residues. The CDR3, as DNA: TGTGCCAGCTCATCGACCGTTTATGAGCAGTTCTTC. Translated, it gives CASSSTVYEQFF.

Ten or more counts support this clonotype. The rearrangement links TRBV24-1 to TRBJ2-1; 7 bases match TRBD1. The CDR3 has 16 amino acids. With V trimmed by 0 bases and J by 5 bases, 6 bases remained unmatched. The germline CDR1 and CDR2 sequences are KGHDR and SFDVKD. In nucleotides, the CDR3 is TGTGCCACCAGTGATTTGACAGGGGTTAGACACAATGAGCAGTTCTTC. It codes for CATSDLTGVRHNEQFF.

About this clonotype: Relative to the germline gene, one junction end is altered; a read error may explain this. The J gene is TRBJ1-6, the V gene TRBV20-1; D might be TRBD1 (5 bases). In germline, CDR1 is DFQATT, CDR2 SNEGSKA (reference sequence). The CDR3 consists of 17 residues. This chain's CDR3 is CCAGSGPPVTGNSPLHF. DNA of the CDR3: TGCTGTGCTGGTTCGGGACCGCCCGTCACGGGAAATTCACCCCTCCACTTT.

The sample holds a few counts of this clonotype. CDR3 sequence: CASSSTQVFEEKLFF. The CDR3 nucleotides read TGTGCCAGCAGTTCAACACAGGTCTTCGAAGAAAAACTGTTTTTT. V is TRBV6-2 or TRBV6-3 and J is TRBJ1-4; D possibly corresponds to TRBD1 (5 bases). The CDR3 runs 15 residues. Germline-derived CDR1 and CDR2 are MNHEY and SVGEGT. The V and J ends lost 4 bases and 8 bases respectively, with 17 bases between them.